This TCR beta chain emerged from a study of identical twins. MiXCR was run by TCRdb on the 5' RACE reads, yielding one entry per CDR3 protein. The data show 690,000 or so distinct CDR3 sequences, with approximately 6% seen just once and approximately 1.6% held by the top ten. This CDR3 contains 14 residues. Germline values: CDR1 SGDLS, CDR2 YYNGEE. Trimming cost V 3 bases and J 0 bases, with 7 bases left between them. General study findings and limits: Cross-sectional statistics, not tracking of the same donors, supported the conclusions. Models underestimated out-of-frame TCR alpha sharing in monozygotic twins.

There are a few counts of this clonotype. No antigen is known for it. Healthy Caucasians provided all donations. The receptor was derived from a man aged 18 to 30 in good health. Material for sequencing was naive T cells sorted from blood. This chain uses TRBV9 with TRBJ1-3; TRBD1 is a possible D gene (5 bases). Here the CDR3 reads CASSGQSSGNTIYF. DNA for the CDR3: TGTGCCAGCAGCGGACAGAGCTCTGGAAACACCATATATTTT.